This T cell receptor beta chain was observed in a study of beta chain features in type 1 diabetes. Study observations and caveats: Equally in patients and controls, PCR might preferentially amplify shorter templates. Shorter TCRB CDR3s, moderately but significantly so, were found in Type 1 diabetes patients in all four CD4+ subsets. Junctions at VDJ sites from type 1 diabetes patients had fewer insertions and more deletions.

This clone was seen a few times. Its antigen remains unidentified. This CDR3 has 14 residues. Germline V gene sequence: CDR1 SQVTM, CDR2 ANQGSEA. Trimming cost V 2 bases and J 2 bases, with 12 bases left between them. The sequenced template was cDNA made from the entire isolated RNA. TCRdb keeps only in-frame clones here, not all; method: immunoSEQ multiplex PCR. The sample lists 600,000 or so clones; over 12% were seen once. The single heparinised draw taken from each donor contained about 120 mL of blood on average. The source material was naive CD4+ T cells from blood. The receptor comes from a man aged 18 to 29 with type 1 diabetes. The genes are TRBV29-1 and TRBJ2-5, with a tentative D call TRBD2 (5 bases). This chain's CDR3 is CSVEWGSVQETQYF. The CDR3 bases are TGCAGCGTTGAATGGGGTAGCGTACAAGAGACCCAGTACTTC.